The entry that follows covers one T cell receptor (beta chain) sequence. Its antigen is still unknown. Base qualities were left out, and no much larger clone turns up one base away. The immunoSEQ Assay, a bias-controlled multiplex PCR, was used to amplify TCRbeta CDR3 regions from genomic DNA. Turning to the authors' computational methods: Nucleated cell counts per sample were estimated from amplification of reference gene primers within the assay. To quantify the absolute abundance of each unique TCRbeta CDR3 rearrangement, sequence reads were collapsed and filtered. Productive Simpson clonality was computed per sample as the square root of Simpson's diversity index over productive rearrangements. TCRdb mirrors the immuneACCESS table, restricted to in-frame sequences. Some clones are absent from its copies; in checked studies, under half trace to an unresolved V gene, and the reason for the others is unknown. V and J calls plus clone size are reproduced from that table; the DNA served to infer D and trimming. A total of roughly 250,000 clones appear in this sample, approximately 89% of them only once. The top ten clonotypes cover around 1.3% of the sample.

Enrolling through a virtual design, the prospective study's participants ranged in age from roughly 18 to 95 years and lived across some 22 United States geographic areas. In the prospective study, participants were assigned to cohorts based on the clinical history participants reported in a screening survey and a study questionnaire. Each participant in the prospective study had whole blood, serum and a nasopharyngeal or oropharyngeal swab collected by mobile phlebotomists. Participants in the prospective study had the option to provide additional blood draws and questionnaires over an approximately 2-month period. Prospective study blood samples were shipped either frozen or at room temperature before DNA extraction. This sample was included in a study of blood T cell repertoires in COVID-19 (dated by TCRdb to the early 2020s). With respect to the entire study: Samples covering the acute and convalescent phases of COVID-19 were provided by collaborators in the United States, Italy and Spain. The repertoires were released in a freely available public database intended as a resource for research on the immune response to SARS-CoV-2. Subjects who had been exposed to COVID-19, were actively infected with it, or had recovered from it provided the deeply sampled blood TCRbeta repertoires that made up the dataset. Sample metadata almost always included a de-identified subject ID, COVID-19 status, age in years and sex. Samples came from the ongoing ImmuneRACE study (first 160 participants) plus 1,254 subjects from 6 global collaborators. The material from the prospective study consisted of cDNA or gDNA derived from T cells, B-cell-depleted T cells, or PBMCs. HLA class I and class II types, where available, came from metadata supplied by the sample provider rather than from assay-based typing. General conclusions and limits of the study: Clinical and demographic metadata were provided uncurated, with the amount varying by source and participant.

For CDR1 and CDR2, the germline V gene lists KGHDR and SFDVKD. From cysteine to phenylalanine, the CDR3 is 16 amino acids long. Only CDR3 DNA is held: 48 bases, read in frame from base 1. V gives up 3 bases and J gives up 4 bases, and the segment between their germline ends measures 14 bases. Recombination linked TRBV24-1 to TRBJ2-2; a tentative D match to TRBD2 spans 6 bases. The sequencing sample was made of PBMCs or T cells enriched from blood (not recorded which). The sequence was collected from a woman between 40 and 50 years old with acute COVID-19. CDR3 protein: CATSDTRRAGTGELFF. The bases are TGTGCCACCAGTGATACGCGGAGGGCCGGCACCGGGGAGCTGTTTTTT.